This T cell receptor (beta chain) is drawn from a study of T-cell reconstitution after alpha-beta-depleted transplantation in children. Study conclusions and caveats: After one year, T-cell counts and TCRbeta diversity mostly came from new T cells. Expanded clones from the graft, numbering several hundred, reportedly supplied alpha-beta T cells about two months after transplant.

The CDR3 spans 15 residues. The germline V gene encodes CDR1 MGHDK and CDR2 SYGVNS. Between the trimmed V and J ends, which lost 3 bases and 4 bases, there was a span of 12 bases. This clonotype came up a few times. Its target is not known. Unique molecular identifiers were incorporated into the prepared TCRbeta library. TCRdb analysed the PCR reads with MiXCR anew, one entry per CDR3 protein. Found here are more than 75,000 distinct CDR3 sequences, about a quarter of them singletons; the top ten hold about 20%. Specimen: PBMCs, collected before TCRalphabeta/CD19-depleted stem cell transplant. This sequence joins TRBV25-1 and TRBJ1-4; D unresolved. The receptor was derived from a boy younger than 10 with acute lymphoblastic leukemia, due to receive a stem cell transplant. CDR3 sequence reads: CASSDSGPFNEKLFF. CDR3 nucleotide sequence: TGTGCCAGCAGTGATTCAGGTCCCTTTAATGAAAAACTGTTTTTT.